The 25 T cell receptor beta chains presented below share a single source sample, sequenced in a study of cytotoxic CD8 clonotypes in ibrutinib-treated CLL. Some clones are missing from TCRdb's copy, which holds only in-frame ones; the method was immunoSEQ multiplex PCR. Of under 150,000 clones in the sample, around 84% were seen once. Sequences were derived from PBMCs, sampled after 24 months of ibrutinib treatment. The receptors originated from a human donor with chronic lymphocytic leukemia.

The V and J genes are TRBV29-1 and TRBJ2-3, with D possibly being TRBD1 (6 bases). This CDR3 region has 13 residues. Trimming shortened V by 6 bases and J by 2 bases, and 12 bases separated the two germline ends. Germline CDR1 is SQVTM and CDR2 is ANQGSEA. CDR3 amino acids: CSVGAPYTDTQYF. CDR3 nucleotides: TGCAGCGTGGGGGCCCCCTACACAGATACGCAGTATTTT.

Only one count was recorded for this clone. The chain links TRBV29-1 to TRBJ2-7; TRBD1 aligns across 12 bases. CDR1 and CDR2 from the germline V gene are SQVTM and ANQGSEA. CDR3 length equals 13 residues. V trimming: 6 bases; J trimming: 6 bases; junction bases outside the gene matches: 6. CDR3 residues: CSVGTGGTPEQYF. DNA for the CDR3: TGCAGCGTCGGGACAGGGGGCACGCCCGAGCAGTACTTC.

The chain's CDR3 is CAWSLAGYYNEQFF. The CDR3 nucleotides read TGTGCCTGGAGCCTAGCGGGGTACTACAATGAGCAGTTCTTC. The rearrangement uses TRBV30 and TRBJ2-1; 9 nucleotides line up with TRBD2. The ends lost 3 bases at V and 3 bases at J; junction bases unmatched: 3. From germline, CDR1 is GTSNPN and CDR2 SVGIG (reference sequence). This CDR3 region has 14 residues.

This clone was seen only once. In DNA, the CDR3 is TGTGCCATCAGGGTTTTCGGGACTAGAAAAACCTACGAGCAGTACTTC. Amino acid sequence: CAIRVFGTRKTYEQYF. This rearrangement joins TRBV10-3 to TRBJ2-7; 8 bases match TRBD2. The CDR3 totals 16 residues. J lost 2 bases, V lost 6 bases, and 12 bases had no gene match. From germline, CDR1 is ENHRY and CDR2 SYGVKD.

This rearrangement joins TRBV7-6 to TRBJ2-4; 8 bases fit TRBD2. This CDR3 has 14 residues. The germline V gene has CDR1 SGHVS and CDR2 FNYEAQ. Trimming cost V 6 bases and J 6 bases; bases outside gene matches: 7. CDR3 sequence (DNA): TGTGCCAGCAGTCCACGGGGGGGCCGAAACATTCAGTACTTC. Translating it yields CASSPRGGRNIQYF.

The CDR3 DNA is TGTGCCAGTAGTATTCGGCTAGCGGGGGGCTACGAGCAGTACTTC. Translated: CASSIRLAGGYEQYF. The J gene is TRBJ2-5, the V gene TRBV19, with TRBD2 matching 11 bases. The last part of the DNA fits TRBJ2-7 better; the J call may be wrong. Per germline, CDR1 LNHDA and CDR2 SQIVND (reference sequence). This CDR3 contains 15 residues.

CDR3 residues: CASSYTGGPYEQYF. In DNA form, the CDR3 reads TGTGCCAGCAGTTACACTGGGGGGCCCTACGAGCAGTACTTC. This chain joins TRBV6-5 and TRBJ2-7; tentatively, D is TRBD1 or TRBD2 (6 bases each). The V end lost 2 bases, the J end lost 2 bases, and 10 bases lay between the germline ends. The CDR3 covers 14 residues. Germline V lookup: CDR1 MNHEY, CDR2 SVGAGI.

The chain employs TRBV5-1 and TRBJ1-1; 8 nucleotides line up with TRBD1. V trimming: 4 bases; J trimming: 3 bases; junction bases outside the gene matches: 11. The germline V gene encodes CDR1 SGHRS and CDR2 YFSETQ. There are 16 residues in the CDR3. In DNA, the CDR3 is TGCGCCAGCAGCCTACCCCGAGGACAGGGCTACACTGAAGCTTTCTTT. Protein: CASSLPRGQGYTEAFF.

The rearrangement joins TRBV7-2 to TRBJ1-2; D may be TRBD1 (5 bases). The CDR3 covers 14 residues. Germline CDR1 reads SGHTA; CDR2 reads FQGNSA. V was shortened by 0 bases and J by 4 bases, with 9 bases between the two germline ends. The CDR3 loop reads CASSLAAQGYGYTF. The CDR3 DNA reads TGTGCCAGCAGCTTAGCGGCCCAGGGCTATGGCTACACCTTC.

The chain recombines TRBV10-3 with TRBJ1-4; 7 bases agree with TRBD1. The J segment lost 8 bases and the V segment lost 6 bases, leaving 3 bases of the junction unmatched. This CDR3 has 12 residues. Germline-derived CDR1 and CDR2 are ENHRY and SYGVKD. The CDR3 sequence is CAISRTGEKLFF. As DNA, the CDR3 is TGTGCCATCAGCCGGACAGGAGAAAAACTGTTTTTT.

The gene calls are TRBV6-6 and TRBJ2-7, with 11 bases that match TRBD2. CDR3 length: 16 amino acids. Germline lookup yields CDR1 MNHNY and CDR2 SVGAGI (reference sequence). V gave up 5 bases and J gave up 2 bases; unmatched junction bases: 8. CDR3 protein: CASSGSGGARTYEQYF. The CDR3 DNA is TGTGCCAGCAGTGGTAGCGGGGGGGCGAGGACCTACGAGCAGTACTTC.

The rearrangement joins TRBV19 to TRBJ2-5; D gene unclear. V lost 6 bases, J lost 5 bases, and 16 bases lay in between. Germline assignment: CDR1 LNHDA and CDR2 SQIVND (reference sequence). This CDR3 spans 14 amino acids. The CDR3 coding sequence is TGTGCCAGTAGAAATCCCGGCCAGAGCGAGACCCAGTACTTC. As protein: CASRNPGQSETQYF.

This chain joins TRBV5-6 and TRBJ1-2; possibly TRBD1 for D (6 bases). Trimming pared 4 bases from V and 0 bases from J, leaving 13 bases between. CDR3 size: 15 residues. Germline V CDR1 and CDR2: SGHDT, YYEEEE. CDR3 sequence (DNA): TGTGCCAGCAGCGGGCAGGGGCCTTCTAACTATGGCTACACCTTC. Amino acid sequence: CASSGQGPSNYGYTF. Together with reference TRBV5-6 and TRBJ1-2, the CDR3 gives the full variable domain: DAGVTQSPTHLIKTRGQQVTLRCSPKSGHDTVSWYQQALGQGPQFIFQYYEEEERQRGNFPDRFSGHQFPNYSSELNVNALLLGDSALYLCASSGQGPSNYGYTFGSGTRLTVV.

V and J are TRBV2 and TRBJ1-6, with D possibly being TRBD1 (5 bases). This CDR3 contains 15 residues. Germline V CDR1 and CDR2: SNHLY, FYNNEI. Trimming left V 5 bases short and J 9 bases short, with 17 bases between. This CDR3 reads CASSSPSGPISPLHF. CDR3 coding DNA: TGTGCCAGCAGTTCCCCTTCGGGACCGATTTCACCCCTCCACTTT.

The chain links TRBV14 to TRBJ1-1; D gene uncertain. Germline lookup yields CDR1 SGHDN and CDR2 FVKESK. CDR3 size: 13 residues. The V end lost 5 bases, the J end lost 1 base, and 8 bases lay between the germline ends. The CDR3 region has the DNA TGTGCCAGCAGCTTCAGTCAGAACACTGAAGCTTTCTTT. It yields the protein CASSFSQNTEAFF.

This chain connects TRBV27 to TRBJ2-7, with TRBD1 matching 7 bases. CDR1 MNHEY and CDR2 SMNVEV come from the germline V gene (reference sequence). With 4 bases clipped from V and 3 bases from J, the junction kept 6 bases outside the gene matches. The CDR3 covers 14 residues. CDR3 in DNA: TGTGCCAGCAGTTCGCAGGGGGTTAACTACGAGCAGTACTTC. The encoded protein is CASSSQGVNYEQYF.

V usage is TRBV28 and J usage is TRBJ2-1; 8 nucleotides agree with TRBD1. The CDR3 is 16 amino acids. Germline-derived CDR1 and CDR2 are MDHEN and SYDVKM. The junction had 14 bases not matched to a gene; V was cut back by 6 bases and J by 7 bases. The CDR3 coding sequence is TGTGCCAGCAGCTACGAAGGACAGGGAGCGCTAAATGAGCAGTTCTTC. This encodes CASSYEGQGALNEQFF.

This sequence joins TRBV7-3 and TRBJ2-1; D is possibly TRBD1 (7 bases). The V end was cut by 2 bases, the J end by 2 bases, with 10 bases between. Germline V CDR1 and CDR2: SGHTA, FQGTGA. CDR3 length equals 15 residues. For the CDR3, the DNA is TGTGCCAGCAGCTTACAGGGGGGTGCCTACAATGAGCAGTTCTTC. Residues: CASSLQGGAYNEQFF. The full variable domain, completed using reference TRBV7-3 and TRBJ2-1, is GAGVSQTPSNKVTEKGKYVELRCDPISGHTALYWYRQSLGQGPEFLIYFQGTGAADDSGLPNDRFFAVRPEGSVSTLKIQRTERGDSAVYLCASSLQGGAYNEQFFGPGTRLTVL.

This chain links TRBV6-1 with TRBJ1-5; 10 bases are shared with TRBD1. CDR1 and CDR2 (germline): MNHNS, SASEGT. With V trimmed by 2 bases and J by 5 bases, 3 bases remained unmatched. The CDR3 covers 15 residues. CDR3 region: CASSEPDRGHQPQHF. The CDR3 bases are TGTGCCAGCAGTGAACCCGACAGGGGGCATCAGCCCCAGCATTTT.

This clone showed up just a few times. The V gene is TRBV28, the J gene TRBJ1-5; TRBD1 matches 7 bases. CDR1 is MDHEN and CDR2 is SYDVKM in the germline V gene. This CDR3 contains 16 residues. Unmatched junction bases numbered 13, after V lost 6 bases and J lost 5 bases. CDR3 in DNA: TGTGCCAGCAGGTCTTCCGGGACAGTGGTTTATCAGCCCCAGCATTTT. This translates into CASRSSGTVVYQPQHF.

The chain recombines TRBV5-4 with TRBJ1-2; D is unclear. The CDR3 contains 13 residues. In germline, CDR1 is SGHNT, CDR2 YYREEE (reference sequence). V dropped 4 bases and J dropped 7 bases, with 14 bases sitting between them. The CDR3, as DNA: TGTGCCAGCAGCCAAGATCGGGCCCTTGGCTACACCTTC. Translation: CASSQDRALGYTF.

The V call is TRBV6-6, the J call TRBJ1-4; 7 bases line up with TRBD1. CDR3 size: 14 residues. V lost 6 bases and J lost 4; bases outside the gene matches: 5. Germline CDR1 reads MNHNY; CDR2 reads SVGAGI (reference sequence). The DNA of the CDR3 is TGTGCCAGCAGGCCGGGACAGAATAATGAAAAACTGTTTTTT. It is translated as CASRPGQNNEKLFF.

This chain links TRBV30 with TRBJ1-4; 8 bases fit TRBD1. This CDR3 has 12 amino acids. With 5 bases clipped from V and 8 bases from J, the junction kept 4 bases outside the gene matches. Germline CDR1 reads GTSNPN; CDR2 reads SVGIG (reference sequence). As DNA, the CDR3 is TGTGCCTGGCAGGGGGCGGGGGAAAAACTGTTTTTT. Protein: CAWQGAGEKLFF.

The V call is TRBV6-1, the J call TRBJ1-2; 8 bases align to TRBD1. The germline CDR1 and CDR2 sequences are MNHNS and SASEGT. The CDR3 covers 14 residues. V shed 5 bases and J 4 bases; nucleotides not matched to a gene: 6. The CDR3 spells CASSRQGQIYGYTF. In DNA, the CDR3 is TGTGCCAGCAGTAGACAGGGGCAGATCTATGGCTACACCTTC.

Comments on this clone: One end of the junction is discordant with germline, which a read error may explain. The chain carries TRBV5-5 and TRBJ2-7; TRBD1 aligns across 7 bases. The CDR3 covers 14 residues. Germline V gives CDR1 SGHKS, CDR2 YYEKEE (reference sequence). This CDR3 is CASSLGDSPLFRGF. The CDR3 DNA reads TGTGCCAGCAGCTTGGGGGACAGTCCCCTCTTTCGTGGTTTC.